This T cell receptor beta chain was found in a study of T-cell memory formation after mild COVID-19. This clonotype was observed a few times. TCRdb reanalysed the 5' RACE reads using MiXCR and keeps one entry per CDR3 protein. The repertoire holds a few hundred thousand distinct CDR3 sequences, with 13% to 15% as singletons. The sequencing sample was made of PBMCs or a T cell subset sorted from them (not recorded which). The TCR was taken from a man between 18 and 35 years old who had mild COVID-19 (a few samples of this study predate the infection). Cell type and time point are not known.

The CDR3 bases are TGCGCCAGCGGCTCTAACACAGCAACTAATGAAAAACTGTTTTTT. This sequence encodes CASGSNTATNEKLFF. The chain joins TRBV5-1 to TRBJ1-4; D not certain. Deletions cut 7 bases from V and 0 bases from J, with 13 bases between. CDR3 size: 15 residues. Germline assignment: CDR1 SGHRS and CDR2 YFSETQ.